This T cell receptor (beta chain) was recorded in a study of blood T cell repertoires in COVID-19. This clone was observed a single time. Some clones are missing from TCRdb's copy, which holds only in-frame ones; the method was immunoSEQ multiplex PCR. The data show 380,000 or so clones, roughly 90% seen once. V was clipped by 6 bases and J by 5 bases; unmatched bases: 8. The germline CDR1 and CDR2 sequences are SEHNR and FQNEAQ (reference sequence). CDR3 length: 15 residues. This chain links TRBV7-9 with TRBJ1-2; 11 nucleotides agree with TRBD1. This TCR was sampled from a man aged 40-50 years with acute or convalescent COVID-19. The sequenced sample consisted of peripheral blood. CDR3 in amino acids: CASRSPGQGAYGYTF. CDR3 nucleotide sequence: TGTGCCAGCAGGTCCCCCGGACAGGGGGCTTATGGCTACACCTTC.